This entry is about one TCR beta chain. Its target is unknown. This sample was taken from a study of T cell responses to AZD1222 COVID-19 vaccine. Study results and caveats: The donor group comprised mostly white British people and more females; the analysis possibly underestimated clonal diversity. Along spike, vaccine-associated CD4 TCRs were found throughout, with dominance at 160-218 and 743-854. No day 14 peak samples; only post-peak repertoires were characterized. The study identified only a handful of AZD1222 recipients as seropositive at baseline.

Germline trimming cut 5 bases from V and 2 bases from J; bases unmatched to any gene: 2. Germline CDR1 and CDR2: SEHNR and FQNEAQ (reference sequence). The CDR3 has 14 residues. The method was immunoSEQ multiplex PCR; TCRdb's version includes in-frame clones alone and lacks a portion of them. The data show more than 85,000 clones, 94% seen once. This chain links TRBV7-9 with TRBJ2-5, with 10 bases matching TRBD1. This specimen consisted of peripheral blood, obtained 28 days after the second AZD1222 dose. This TCR came from an adult who received the AZD1222 COVID-19 vaccine. CDR3 amino acids: CASSGTGAQETQYF. The CDR3 nucleotides read TGTGCCAGCAGCGGGACAGGGGCACAAGAGACCCAGTACTTC.